The 13 T cell receptor beta chains in this list originate from one sample, sequenced in a study of blood T cell repertoires in COVID-19. Assay: immunoSEQ multiplex PCR; the TCRdb copy retains only in-frame clones and omits some. The sample records 230,000 or so clones, 80% to 90% being singletons. Sequencing input: peripheral blood. These receptors all come from a middle-aged woman who had recovered from COVID-19.

The chain links TRBV18 to TRBJ2-1; 7 bases match TRBD1. This CDR3 is 14 amino acids long. Germline V gives CDR1 KGHSH, CDR2 LQKENI. V shed 6 bases and J 4 bases; nucleotides not matched to a gene: 6. CDR3 DNA sequence: TGTGCCAGCTCCCCTGGGACAGAGTACAATGAGCAGTTCTTC. Amino acid sequence: CASSPGTEYNEQFF.

V is TRBV18 and J is TRBJ1-1, with D perhaps matching TRBD1 (5 bases). The CDR3 runs 16 residues. Germline assignment: CDR1 KGHSH and CDR2 LQKENI. With 1 base removed from V and 0 bases from J, the gap between germline ends came to 12 bases. CDR3 sequence (DNA): TGTGCCAGCTCACCACGGGGCGGCCCCATGAACACTGAAGCTTTCTTT. It translates to CASSPRGGPMNTEAFF. Drawing the rest from reference TRBV18 and TRBJ1-1, the complete variable domain is NAGVMQNPRHLVRRRGQEARLRCSPMKGHSHVYWYRQLPEEGLKFMVYLQKENIIDESGMPKERFSAEFPKEGPSILRIQQVVRGDSAAYFCASSPRGGPMNTEAFFGQGTRLTVV.

The chain uses TRBV5-1 and TRBJ2-1; 9 bases line up with TRBD1. The CDR3 has 14 residues. J was trimmed by 7 bases and V by 4 bases; bases with no gene match: 6. The germline CDR1 and CDR2 sequences are SGHRS and YFSETQ. The CDR3 spells CASSKDRGENEQFF. CDR3 coding DNA: TGCGCCAGCAGCAAGGACAGGGGAGAGAATGAGCAGTTCTTC.

This clone came up a few times. The rearrangement links TRBV6-5 to TRBJ1-1; 8 positions match TRBD1. CDR3 length equals 13 residues. V shed 8 bases, J shed 5 bases, and the junction held 7 bases outside the gene matches. CDR1 and CDR2 from the germline V gene are MNHEY and SVGAGI. CDR3 sequence: CASLAGGATEAFF. The CDR3, as DNA: TGTGCCAGCTTGGCAGGGGGCGCGACTGAAGCTTTCTTT.

This chain links TRBV19 with TRBJ1-5; 8 nucleotides line up with TRBD1. Germline CDR1 reads LNHDA; CDR2 reads SQIVND (reference sequence). The length of the CDR3 is 16 residues. The trim removed 8 bases at V and 3 bases at J, leaving 12 bases unmatched. In nucleotides, the CDR3 is TGTGCCAGTTCACTAAACCCGGGACAGGTCAATCAGCCCCAGCATTTT. It specifies CASSLNPGQVNQPQHF.

The J gene is TRBJ1-2, the V gene TRBV5-4; weak D call: TRBD1 (6 bases). CDR1 is SGHNT, CDR2 YYREEE, per germline (reference sequence). CDR3 length equals 15 residues. V was cut by 0 bases and J by 5 bases, with 14 bases left in between. The CDR3: CASSLDGRGGYGYTF. DNA for the CDR3: TGTGCCAGCAGCTTGGATGGCAGGGGCGGGTATGGCTACACCTTC.

The rearrangement uses TRBV7-2 and TRBJ2-2; 9 bases are a match to TRBD1. CDR3 length equals 17 residues. The germline V gene has CDR1 SGHTA and CDR2 FQGNSA. Trimming at V came to 1 base and at J to 3 bases, leaving 6 bases not matched to a gene. CDR3 sequence: CASSLVGTGYYTGELFF. The DNA for the CDR3 is TGTGCCAGCAGCTTAGTAGGGACAGGGTATTACACCGGGGAGCTGTTTTTT.

CDR3 coding DNA: TGTGCCAGCAGCACCCCAACAGGGGGGGTTTCACCCCTCCACTTT. This sequence encodes CASSTPTGGVSPLHF. The chain uses TRBV6-5 and TRBJ1-6, with 8 bases matching TRBD1. This CDR3 is 15 amino acids long. CDR1 is MNHEY, CDR2 SVGAGI, per germline. V was clipped by 6 bases and J by 9 bases; unmatched bases: 10.

This sequence joins TRBV19 and TRBJ2-1; possibly TRBD2 for D (6 bases). This CDR3 has 12 residues. CDR1 and CDR2 (germline): LNHDA, SQIVND (reference sequence). With 6 bases removed from V and 9 bases from J, the gap between germline ends came to 12 bases. The CDR3 region is CASSLLGGEQFF. CDR3 bases: TGTGCCAGTAGCTTGCTGGGGGGTGAGCAGTTCTTC.

The chain is built from TRBV19 and TRBJ1-2; TRBD1 agrees at 7 bases. Looked up from germline, CDR1 is LNHDA and CDR2 is SQIVND (reference sequence). The CDR3 length is 14 residues. The V and J ends lost 3 bases and 8 bases, in that order; junction bases with no gene match: 9. This chain's CDR3 is CASSISQGRRGYTF. Here the CDR3 DNA reads TGTGCCAGTAGTATCTCACAGGGGAGGAGAGGCTACACCTTC.

This rearrangement joins TRBV5-1 to TRBJ1-2; 9 bases line up with TRBD1. The CDR3 contains 14 residues. Germline loops: CDR1 SGHRS, CDR2 YFSETQ. V shed 0 bases, J shed 8 bases, and the junction held 5 bases outside the gene matches. CDR3 sequence: CASSLDGQGLGYTF. CDR3 coding DNA: TGCGCCAGCAGCTTGGACGGACAGGGGTTAGGCTACACCTTC.

This rearrangement joins TRBV6-5 to TRBJ1-2, with 8 bases identical to TRBD1. The junction had 3 bases not matched to a gene; V was cut back by 5 bases and J by 1 base. Germline assignment: CDR1 MNHEY and CDR2 SVGAGI. The CDR3 has 14 amino acids. CDR3 region: CASSPDRDNYGYTF. CDR3 sequence (DNA): TGTGCCAGCAGTCCGGACAGGGATAACTATGGCTACACCTTC.

This chain uses TRBV14 with TRBJ2-1, with D tentatively TRBD2 (6 bases). This CDR3 comprises 15 residues. CDR1 is SGHDN and CDR2 is FVKESK in the germline V gene. V was pared by 1 base and J by 12 bases, with 19 bases between. The CDR3 nucleotides are TGTGCCAGCAGCCAAGTTGGGGGGAAGGCTTTGATGCAGTTCTTC. It specifies CASSQVGGKALMQFF.